Shown below are 9 T cell receptor beta chains from a single sample sequenced in a study of T cell repertoires in cytomegalovirus infection. These receptors are not linked to any known antigen. MiXCR, applied by TCRdb to the reads, yields one record per CDR3 protein. The table has some 940,000 distinct CDR3 sequences, under 40% seen once. The sequencing here drew on cultured CD8+ T cells from PBMCs, taken from culture after CMV antigen stimulation. These receptor sequences come from a human donor in good health (CMV status not recorded). Some clones in this sample may be carry-over from other donors' samples.

This clonotype was observed a handful of times. The rearrangement uses TRBV4-1 and TRBJ1-2, with D tentatively TRBD1 (6 bases). Germline V CDR1 and CDR2: MGHRA, YSYEKL. V was clipped by 2 bases and J by 4 bases, with 17 bases between them. There are 16 residues in the CDR3. Here the CDR3 DNA reads TGCGCCAGCAGCCAACATGATTACGGGGGGCTCTATGGCTACACCTTC. It codes for CASSQHDYGGLYGYTF.

The chain uses TRBV7-9 and TRBJ2-3; perhaps TRBD2 as D (5 bases). Germline values: CDR1 SEHNR, CDR2 FQNEAQ (reference sequence). The germline V and J ends were trimmed by 3 bases and 2 bases, with 12 bases remaining between them. The CDR3 is made up of 15 amino acids. The CDR3 loop is CASSFLSGYTDTQYF. The CDR3 coding sequence is TGTGCCAGCAGCTTTTTGTCGGGGTACACAGATACGCAGTATTTT.

This rearrangement joins TRBV28 to TRBJ2-1; the match to TRBD2 covers 9 bases. The CDR3 has 14 residues. CDR1 MDHEN and CDR2 SYDVKM come from the germline V gene. The ends lost 5 bases at V and 6 bases at J; junction bases unmatched: 5. The DNA of the CDR3 is TGTGCCAGCAGTATAGCGGGGGCCGGCAATGAGCAGTTCTTC. The encoded protein is CASSIAGAGNEQFF. Complete variable domain (other parts from reference TRBV28 and TRBJ2-1): DVKVTQSSRYLVKRTGEKVFLECVQDMDHENMFWYRQDPGLGLRLIYFSYDVKMKEKGDIPEGYSVSREKKERFSLILESASTNQTSMYLCASSIAGAGNEQFFGPGTRLTVL.

This clonotype has just a few counts. The chain uses TRBV6-5 and TRBJ1-4; the D is unclear. V lost 2 bases to trimming and J lost 8 bases, with 15 bases between them. The CDR3 runs to 15 residues. From germline, CDR1 is MNHEY and CDR2 SVGAGI. CDR3 region: CASSYGPAPGEKLFF. The CDR3, as DNA: TGTGCCAGCAGTTACGGTCCAGCGCCGGGGGAAAAACTGTTTTTT.

Only a few counts were recorded for this clonotype. The chain uses TRBV27 and TRBJ1-4; 8 bases line up with TRBD1. V gave up 7 bases and J gave up 8 bases; unmatched junction bases: 9. Germline CDR1 is MNHEY and CDR2 is SMNVEV (reference sequence). The CDR3 runs to 14 residues. The CDR3 bases are TGTGCCAGCACTACTGACAGGGGTGACGAAAAACTGTTTTTT. Encoded protein: CASTTDRGDEKLFF.

This clonotype has just a few counts. This chain joins TRBV10-2 and TRBJ2-3; no reliable D call. CDR1 and CDR2 (germline): WSHSY, SAAADI. The CDR3 is 14 residues long. Trimming removed 2 bases at V and 1 base at J, with 7 bases between. DNA of the CDR3: TGCGCCAGCAGTGAGAGCCGGCGCACAGATACGCAGTATTTT. It is translated as CASSESRRTDTQYF.

This clonotype has more than one count but fewer than ten. The V and J genes are TRBV11-3 and TRBJ2-2; D is possibly TRBD2 (5 bases). This CDR3 spans 15 amino acids. Germline V gene lookup returns CDR1 SGHNT and CDR2 YENEEA. The V end was cut by 2 bases, the J end by 5 bases, with 12 bases between. The CDR3 is CASSLIGRGTGELFF. DNA for the CDR3: TGTGCCAGCAGCTTAATAGGCCGGGGAACCGGGGAGCTGTTTTTT.

The rearrangement uses TRBV27 and TRBJ1-5; perhaps TRBD1 as D (6 bases). The CDR3 spans 17 residues. Germline V gives CDR1 MNHEY, CDR2 SMNVEV (reference sequence). Trimming left V 0 bases short and J 0 bases short, with 12 bases between. The CDR3 coding sequence is TGTGCCAGCAGTTTATCCGCAGGGGAATATAGCAATCAGCCCCAGCATTTT. Translating it yields CASSLSAGEYSNQPQHF.

CDR3 coding DNA: TGTGCCAGTAGTATGGAGGGGGGAATCTATGGCTACACCTTC. It encodes CASSMEGGIYGYTF. The gene calls are TRBV19 and TRBJ1-2, with D possibly being TRBD1 (6 bases). CDR1 and CDR2 from the germline V gene are LNHDA and SQIVND (reference sequence). Trimming removed 3 bases from V and 4 bases from J, with 12 bases in between. The CDR3 loop spans 14 amino acids.